This T cell receptor (beta chain) derives from a study of response to subunit inactivated influenza vaccine (dated by TCRdb to 2017 to 2018). Looking at the study overall: Deep quantitative T cell receptor repertoire profiling was used in the study to track responses to a trivalent subunit inactivated influenza vaccine.

At least ten counts were recorded for this clonotype. No antigen is known for it. Per-base quality was not reported, and no clone a single base away is much larger than it. Points the paper makes about the study in general: It was suggested by the authors that each seasonal influenza vaccination may recruit only a limited number of new T cells.

The germline V gene gives CDR1 as MDHEN and CDR2 as SYDVKM. V and J lose 5 bases and 5 bases, and a span of 6 bases separates them. From the cysteine through the phenylalanine, the CDR3 covers 11 amino acids. Only CDR3 DNA remains: 33 bases, in frame from the first base. Library construction relied on RT-PCR. Data came from an Illumina HiSeq 2500. Through fastp at Q25 and MiXCR, TCRdb rebuilt clones from the public reads, retaining in-frame beta chains. Rows are combined by CDR3 protein, so each entry shows the most common genes and DNA. This sample is represented by approximately 290,000 distinct CDR3 sequences; approximately 23% of them were singletons. Of the sample, around a tenth falls within the top ten clones.

The chain is made from TRBV28 and TRBJ1-2, with the D gene uncertain. This clonotype originated in a man between 50 and 75 years old who received an inactivated influenza vaccine. Donor details come from another sample of the same person, matched by shared clones. The sample was PBMCs from blood, taken less than 22 months after vaccination. The DNA reads as follows: TGTGCCAGCAGTAGTGGGTATGGCTACACCTTC. The resulting protein is CASSSGYGYTF.